The 25 T cell receptor beta chains below come from one sample, sequenced in a study of identical twins. TCRdb ran MiXCR on the 5' RACE reads and lists one entry per CDR3 protein. The sample has about 240,000 distinct CDR3 sequences; approximately 7.9% are singletons. The same sample was also studied in work on yellow fever vaccine responses in identical twins.

The source material was CD8+ T cells sorted from blood. All receptors come from a woman younger than 30 in good health.

This chain connects TRBV7-6 to TRBJ2-5; TRBD2 aligns across 10 bases. This CDR3 spans 18 amino acids. Germline trimming cut 5 bases from V and 7 bases from J; bases unmatched to any gene: 19. In germline, CDR1 is SGHVS, CDR2 FNYEAQ. This CDR3 reads CASSPGERASGSWVTQYF. The CDR3 bases are TGTGCCAGCAGCCCGGGGGAGCGTGCTAGCGGGAGCTGGGTGACCCAGTACTTC.

This clonotype has ten or more counts. This chain links TRBV4-1 with TRBJ2-3; D may be TRBD1 (6 bases). The CDR3 runs to 16 residues. Trimming took off 0 bases at V and 1 base at J, with 11 bases between the two ends. The germline gives CDR1 MGHRA, CDR2 YSYEKL. The CDR3 DNA sequence: TGCGCCAGCAGCCAAGAGTCAGGGGCCCGCACAGATACGCAGTATTTT. The encoded protein is CASSQESGARTDTQYF.

This clonotype came up a few times. The chain employs TRBV20-1 and TRBJ2-7; TRBD1 matches 8 bases. This CDR3 has 15 amino acids. The germline V gene encodes CDR1 DFQATT and CDR2 SNEGSKA (reference sequence). V shed 0 bases and J 5 bases; nucleotides not matched to a gene: 9. CDR3 in amino acids: CSARDLWTGLNEQYF. As DNA, the CDR3 is TGCAGTGCTAGAGATCTTTGGACAGGGTTAAACGAGCAGTACTTC.

This clonotype has a count of ten or more. The chain couples TRBV5-1 to TRBJ1-1; TRBD1 aligns across 8 bases. The CDR3 totals 15 residues. V was clipped by 0 bases and J by 5 bases; unmatched bases: 6. CDR1 SGHRS and CDR2 YFSETQ come from the germline V gene. The CDR3, as DNA: TGCGCCAGCAGCTTGGACGGCAGGGGGCTGACTGAAGCTTTCTTT. This encodes CASSLDGRGLTEAFF. The complete variable domain, with remaining parts taken from reference TRBV5-1 and TRBJ1-1, reads KAGVTQTPRYLIKTRGQQVTLSCSPISGHRSVSWYQQTPGQGLQFLFEYFSETQRNKGNFPGRFSGRQFSNSRSEMNVSTLELGDSALYLCASSLDGRGLTEAFFGQGTRLTVV.

The V and J genes are TRBV10-3 and TRBJ2-1, with TRBD1 matching 7 bases. J was trimmed by 6 bases and V by 8 bases; bases with no gene match: 7. The CDR3 totals 13 residues. Germline V CDR1 and CDR2: ENHRY, SYGVKD. CDR3 region: CAIHDRAGNEQFF. CDR3 nucleotide sequence: TGTGCCATCCACGACAGGGCGGGCAATGAGCAGTTCTTC.

This clonotype was seen a few times. The chain joins TRBV7-9 to TRBJ2-7; the match to TRBD1 covers 7 bases. V lost 1 base to trimming and J lost 7 bases; unmatched junction nucleotides: 7. Germline lookup yields CDR1 SEHNR and CDR2 FQNEAQ (reference sequence). This CDR3 has 14 residues. CDR3 in DNA: TGTGCCAGCAGCTTAGGACAGGGATGGAGGGAGCAGTACTTC. Its translation: CASSLGQGWREQYF.

The J gene is TRBJ2-4, the V gene TRBV12-3 or TRBV12-4, with D maybe TRBD2 (5 bases). The length of the CDR3 is 13 residues. V was clipped by 5 bases and J by 6 bases, with 11 bases between them. The CDR3 here is CASSRGSTNIQYF. The CDR3 coding sequence is TGTGCCAGCAGTCGAGGGTCCACAAACATTCAGTACTTC.

The rearrangement links TRBV7-3 to TRBJ2-6; TRBD1 matches at 7 bases. CDR1 and CDR2 from the germline V gene are SGHTA and FQGTGA. The length of the CDR3 is 19 residues. V trimming: 2 bases; J trimming: 0 bases; junction bases outside the gene matches: 10. CDR3: CASSLSGQASISGANVLTF. Here the CDR3 DNA reads TGTGCCAGCAGCTTATCTGGACAGGCGTCTATCTCTGGGGCCAACGTCCTGACTTTC.

This clonotype was seen many times. CDR3 in DNA: TGCGCCAGCAGCTTGTATTGGGAAAACACCGGGGAGCTGTTTTTT. Its protein is CASSLYWENTGELFF. V is TRBV5-1 and J is TRBJ2-2, with no clear D. The CDR3 spans 15 residues. Trimming removed 1 base at V and 2 bases at J, with 9 bases between. Germline-derived CDR1 and CDR2 are SGHRS and YFSETQ.

This sequence joins TRBV9 and TRBJ2-1; 7 nucleotides line up with TRBD2. This CDR3 spans 15 amino acids. Germline V gene sequence: CDR1 SGDLS, CDR2 YYNGEE. V shed 0 bases and J 6 bases; nucleotides not matched to a gene: 6. The CDR3 loop reads CASSVVAGAVNEQFF. CDR3 sequence (DNA): TGTGCCAGCAGCGTAGTGGCGGGAGCCGTCAATGAGCAGTTCTTC.

This clonotype was recorded many times. This chain links TRBV4-1 with TRBJ1-5; D not resolved. Looked up from germline, CDR1 is MGHRA and CDR2 is YSYEKL. The V end was cut by 3 bases, the J end by 0 bases, with 6 bases between. The CDR3 consists of 14 residues. The CDR3 sequence is CASSQEGSNQPQHF. The CDR3, as DNA: TGCGCCAGCAGCCAGGAGGGTAGCAATCAGCCCCAGCATTTT.

V usage is TRBV27 and J usage is TRBJ2-2; D call uncertain. Germline CDR1 is MNHEY and CDR2 is SMNVEV (reference sequence). The CDR3 is 12 residues long. V was trimmed by 6 bases and J by 6 bases, leaving 8 bases between them. The CDR3 sequence is CASRLGPGELFF. The CDR3 region has the DNA TGTGCCAGCAGATTAGGCCCCGGGGAGCTGTTTTTT.

This clonotype was recorded at least ten times. J is TRBJ2-1 and V is TRBV6-4; tentative D call: TRBD1 (6 bases). Germline V gene lookup returns CDR1 MRHNA and CDR2 SNTAGT. Trimming took 3 bases from V and 4 from J, leaving 16 bases between them. This CDR3 contains 16 residues. The CDR3 here is CASSEQGENPYNEQFF. CDR3 coding DNA: TGTGCCAGCAGTGAACAGGGAGAGAACCCTTACAATGAGCAGTTCTTC.

This clonotype was picked up many times. This chain uses TRBV9 with TRBJ2-5; possibly TRBD1 for D (6 bases). Between the trimmed V and J ends, which lost 3 bases and 1 base, there was a span of 10 bases. Germline CDR1 is SGDLS and CDR2 is YYNGEE. The CDR3 loop spans 14 amino acids. CDR3: CASSATGVQETQYF. In nucleotides, the CDR3 is TGTGCCAGCAGCGCGACAGGCGTCCAAGAGACCCAGTACTTC.

The V and J genes are TRBV11-3 and TRBJ2-1, with D tentatively TRBD1 (6 bases). The CDR3 loop spans 14 amino acids. Looked up from germline, CDR1 is SGHNT and CDR2 is YENEEA. With 4 bases removed from V and 7 bases from J, the gap between germline ends came to 14 bases. The CDR3 nucleotides are TGTGCCAGCAGCTACGGGACACTCGAGAATGAGCAGTTCTTC. It codes for CASSYGTLENEQFF.

Many counts were recorded for this clonotype. The DNA of the CDR3 is TGTGCCAGCAGAATACTAGCGGGAGAAGTAAATGAGCAGTTCTTC. Protein product: CASRILAGEVNEQFF. V gene TRBV12-3 or TRBV12-4 combines with J gene TRBJ2-1; 11 nucleotides agree with TRBD2. Trimming took 6 bases from V and 7 from J; bases not matched to a gene: 8. The CDR3 sequence is 15 residues long.

This clonotype has just a few counts. The chain employs TRBV10-2 and TRBJ2-7; TRBD2 agrees at 9 bases. With 5 bases clipped from V and 4 bases from J, the junction kept 6 bases outside the gene matches. The CDR3 is made up of 14 amino acids. Germline-derived CDR1 and CDR2 are WSHSY and SAAADI. The CDR3 spells CASSNGGGAYEQYV. The CDR3 DNA follows: TGCGCCAGCAGTAACGGCGGGGGGGCTTACGAGCAGTACGTC.

V usage is TRBV2 and J usage is TRBJ1-1; 7 bases match TRBD1. The CDR3 sequence is 11 residues long. The V and J ends lost 6 bases and 11 bases, in that order; junction bases with no gene match: 6. Germline V gene sequence: CDR1 SNHLY, CDR2 FYNNEI. DNA for the CDR3: TGTGCCAGCAGCCGACAGGGTGAGGCTTTCTTT. Protein sequence: CASSRQGEAFF.

A few counts support this clonotype. The genes are TRBV5-1 and TRBJ2-2; D is perhaps TRBD2 (6 bases). The V gene lost 1 base and the J gene lost 2 bases, with 15 bases spanning the gap. Germline V lookup: CDR1 SGHRS, CDR2 YFSETQ. This CDR3 spans 17 amino acids. In DNA, the CDR3 is TGCGCCAGCAGCTTGTGGGAGCAGCGGGTTAACACCGGGGAGCTGTTTTTT. Translating it yields CASSLWEQRVNTGELFF.

Ten or more counts support this clonotype. The gene calls are TRBV3-1 and TRBJ2-7, with 8 bases aligning to TRBD1. Germline values: CDR1 LGHDT, CDR2 YNNKEL (reference sequence). V shed 4 bases and J 2 bases; nucleotides not matched to a gene: 4. This CDR3 is 14 amino acids long. CDR3 nucleotides: TGTGCCAGCAGCCCAGGGACAGGCCCCTACGAGCAGTACTTC. It encodes CASSPGTGPYEQYF.

This clonotype was counted ten times or more. V gene TRBV3-1 combines with J gene TRBJ2-2, with TRBD2 as a possible D gene (6 bases). The germline CDR1 and CDR2 sequences are LGHDT and YNNKEL (reference sequence). Trimming pared 4 bases from V and 4 bases from J, leaving 13 bases between. The CDR3 runs 15 residues. As DNA, the CDR3 is TGTGCCAGCAGCCCCCGGGTTAGCGGCACCGGGGAGCTGTTTTTT. It yields the protein CASSPRVSGTGELFF.

The V call is TRBV6-1, the J call TRBJ2-1; 10 nucleotides align to TRBD2. This CDR3 has 17 amino acids. Germline CDR1 reads MNHNS; CDR2 reads SASEGT. V shed 6 bases and J 0 bases; nucleotides not matched to a gene: 8. The CDR3 region is CASSLAGAPSSYNEQFF. The CDR3 bases are TGTGCCAGCAGCCTAGCGGGGGCGCCGAGCTCCTACAATGAGCAGTTCTTC.

This clonotype was observed a handful of times. The V call is TRBV25-1, the J call TRBJ2-5; TRBD2 aligns across 8 bases. V was clipped by 2 bases and J by 5 bases; unmatched bases: 13. The germline gives CDR1 MGHDK, CDR2 SYGVNS. This CDR3 comprises 17 residues. CDR3 protein: CASSEREGLVTIETQYF. In DNA form, the CDR3 reads TGTGCCAGCAGTGAACGGGAGGGACTAGTGACGATTGAGACCCAGTACTTC.

The rearrangement joins TRBV29-1 to TRBJ1-1, with a possible D match to TRBD1 (5 bases). This CDR3 contains 11 residues. V was clipped by 0 bases and J by 8 bases, with 7 bases between them. CDR1 is SQVTM, CDR2 ANQGSEA, per germline. The CDR3 protein is CSVEDEGEAFF. DNA of the CDR3: TGCAGCGTTGAAGATGAGGGGGAAGCTTTCTTT.

Ten or more counts support this clonotype. The J gene is TRBJ1-1, the V gene TRBV7-9; D may be TRBD1 (5 bases). The CDR3 loop spans 14 amino acids. In germline, CDR1 is SEHNR, CDR2 FQNEAQ (reference sequence). CDR3 region: CAGGTGTGNTEAFF. CDR3 bases: TGTGCGGGGGGAACCGGGACCGGGAACACTGAAGCTTTCTTT. Supplemented by reference TRBV7-9 and TRBJ1-1, the full variable domain reads DTGVSQNPRHKITKRGQNVTFRCDPISEHNRLYWYRQTLGQGPEFLTYFQNEAQLEKSRLLSDRFSAERPKGSFSTLEIQRTEQGDSAMYLCAGGTGTGNTEAFFGQGTRLTVV.